This T cell receptor beta chain came from a study of blood T cell repertoires in COVID-19. Study-level information: COVID-19 samples, acute and convalescent, were from the United States, Italy and Spain.

This CDR3 region has 14 residues. V dropped 6 bases and J dropped 2; count of bases not matched to a gene: 3. Germline CDR1 is WNHNN and CDR2 is SYGVQD (reference sequence). This clone has a handful of counts. Authors' methods: Nucleated cell counts were estimated from reference gene primer amplification. Assay: immunoSEQ multiplex PCR; the TCRdb copy retains only in-frame clones and omits some. V and J calls and clone size are those listed in that table; D and trimming were worked out from the DNA. The data contain 100,000 to 130,000 clones, about three quarters of them singletons. The sample comprised peripheral blood. This rearrangement joins TRBV10-1 to TRBJ2-2, with 7 bases aligning to TRBD1. This clonotype was obtained from a man aged 65 to 85 with acute or convalescent COVID-19. The CDR3: CASSRDSNTGELFF. CDR3 sequence (DNA): TGCGCCAGCAGCCGGGACAGCAACACCGGGGAGCTGTTTTTT.